This TCR beta chain was captured by sequencing in a study of T cells in Graves' hyperthyroidism and ophthalmopathy. General observations from the study: Most expanded thyroid clonotypes above 0.001 also appeared in blood.

Germline V gives CDR1 SGHVS, CDR2 FNYEAQ. The CDR3 is 15 amino acids. TCR beta CDR3 sequences were amplified from RNA transcripts. TCR CDR3 underwent first-round RT-PCR with the HTBI primer set. MiXCR was run by TCRdb on the multiplex PCR reads, yielding one entry per CDR3 protein. The repertoire has 660,000 or so distinct CDR3 sequences, more than 20% of them found once; the top ten carry 30% to 40%. Inclusion characteristics of ophthalmopathy patients comprised a Clinical Activity Score of at least 3, a NOSPECS grade of at least 4, and duration under 3 months. In making diagnoses, clinical symptoms, serum thyroxine and TRAb, thyroid ultrasound and orbital computed tomography were all used. The PBMCs had their origin in roughly 9.8 ml of fresh peripheral blood. In regard to this clonotype: Its antigen is still unknown. At one end, the junction sequence differs from germline, possibly due to a read error.

The sequencing input was blood. The chain employs TRBV7-6 and TRBJ2-5, with 11 bases lining up with TRBD2. The receptor's source is a man aged 25 to 40 with Graves' ophthalmopathy. CDR3: CASSLATSGRAASNF. The DNA for the CDR3 is TGTGCCAGCAGCTTAGCTACTAGCGGGAGAGCCGCGTCGAACTTC.